Listed below are T cell receptor beta chains from one sample, sequenced in a study of T cells in Graves' hyperthyroidism and ophthalmopathy. TCRdb reprocessed the multiplex PCR reads with MiXCR, giving one entry per CDR3 protein. This table has approximately 480,000 distinct CDR3 sequences, less than 25% appearing once. The sequencing input was blood. The receptors originated from a man younger than 35 with Graves' hyperthyroidism. Each CDR3 is given with its conserved first and last residue. Fields, in order: V gene, clone size, J gene, D gene, CDR3 DNA, CDR3 protein. The D gene is left open where the match is weak. Each size is once, few or many counts, or a class when the clone is expanded.

TRBV11-2	few	TRBJ1-5	-	TGTGCCAGCAGCCCTTTCGGGTGGGATAGCAATCAGCCCCAGCATTTT	CASSPFGWDSNQPQHF
TRBV30	many	TRBJ2-5	-	TGTGCCTGGAAACTTGGGGGGGCTTTCCAAGAGACCCAGTACTTC	CAWKLGGAFQETQYF
TRBV9	many	TRBJ1-6	-	TGTGCCAGCAGCGTAGGAAGGGATTCACCCCTCCACTTT	CASSVGRDSPLHF
TRBV6-2/TRBV6-3	many	TRBJ2-2	-	TGTGCCAGCAGTTACTGGGGGCAGGACGCAGGATTCGGCGGGGAGCTGTTTTTT	CASSYWGQDAGFGGELFF
TRBV6-1	many	TRBJ1-6	-	TGTGCCAGCAGTGAGGGGCCGTCGGGGTCACCCCTCCACTTT	CASSEGPSGSPLHF
TRBV5-1	many	TRBJ1-2	TRBD1	TGCGCCAGCAGCCGACAGGGGCCTCCTAACTATGGCTACACCTTC	CASSRQGPPNYGYTF
TRBV3-1	many	TRBJ1-2	-	TGTGCCAGCAGCATAAGTACGGGTGGCTACACCTTC	CASSISTGGYTF
TRBV12-5	many	TRBJ1-1	-	TGTGCTAGCCGGGACGAGAACACTGAAGCTTTCTTT	CASRDENTEAFF
TRBV11-2	few	TRBJ2-2	-	TGTGCCAGCAGCTTAGATAAACCAGCGAACACCGGGGAGCTGTTTTTT	CASSLDKPANTGELFF
TRBV7-2	many	TRBJ1-2	-	TGTGCCAGCAGCTTATTGAGTGTCTCTGGCTACACCTTC	CASSLLSVSGYTF
TRBV19	few	TRBJ2-7	TRBD1	TGTGCCAGTAATTCCGGGACAGGGCGCGGCGAGCAGTACTTC	CASNSGTGRGEQYF
TRBV10-3	few	TRBJ2-1	TRBD2	TGTGCCATCAGTGAGGAGTGGCGCTGGGAGGGCAATGAGCAGTTCTTC	CAISEEWRWEGNEQFF